This T cell receptor (beta chain) originates from a study of cytomegalovirus exposure and HLA in healthy donors. Primers for the PCR totalled 60 Vbeta and 13 Jbeta. The method was immunoSEQ multiplex PCR; TCRdb's version includes in-frame clones alone and lacks a portion of them. This table holds some 110,000 clones, around 85% found once. When sampled, the donors appeared nominally healthy, though they likely had unrecorded immune exposures. The CDR3 has 15 amino acids. CDR1 SGHNT and CDR2 YYREEE come from the germline V gene (reference sequence). Trimming cost V 0 bases and J 3 bases, with 12 bases left between them. General study findings and limits: In vitro testing confirmed three CMV-associated chains as specific for CMV antigens.

Remarks on this clone: Its antigen is as yet unknown.

Specimen: PBMCs. This rearrangement joins TRBV5-4 to TRBJ1-1; a weak D match, TRBD1 (6 bases). This receptor was identified in a man aged 25-45 years in good health and CMV-seropositive. The CDR3 DNA reads as TGTGCCAGCAGCTTGGCCGCAGGGGCCGACACTGAAGCTTTCTTT. This encodes CASSLAAGADTEAFF.